The clone carrying this T cell receptor (beta chain) showed up just once. The target antigen is unknown. The sample originates from a study of cytomegalovirus exposure and HLA in healthy donors. General study findings and limits: Being productive about 87% or about 30% of the time was typical of most TCR beta V segments in an earlier analysis.

Primers: 60 Vbeta forward and 13 Jbeta reverse. Under the authors' procedure: Roughly 11 million of the approximately 80 million unique TCR beta chains counted in a later analysis were shared. The method was immunoSEQ multiplex PCR; TCRdb's version includes in-frame clones alone and lacks a portion of them. V and J calls and clone size follow that table, whereas D and trimming were derived from the DNA. The sample lists more than 100,000 clones, approximately 66% seen once, with roughly 8.6% in the top ten. Germline V gene sequence: CDR1 MNHNY, CDR2 SVGAGI (reference sequence). Trimming removed 5 bases from V and 6 bases from J; junction bases left unmatched: 7. The CDR3 runs to 15 residues.

The sequencing sample was made of PBMCs. This chain uses TRBV6-6 with TRBJ2-1; TRBD2 matches at 10 bases. This clonotype was sampled from a middle-aged woman in good health and CMV-seropositive. CDR3 bases: TGTGCCAGCAGTCCCCTAGCGGGAGACGGCAATGAGCAGTTCTTC. It yields the protein CASSPLAGDGNEQFF.